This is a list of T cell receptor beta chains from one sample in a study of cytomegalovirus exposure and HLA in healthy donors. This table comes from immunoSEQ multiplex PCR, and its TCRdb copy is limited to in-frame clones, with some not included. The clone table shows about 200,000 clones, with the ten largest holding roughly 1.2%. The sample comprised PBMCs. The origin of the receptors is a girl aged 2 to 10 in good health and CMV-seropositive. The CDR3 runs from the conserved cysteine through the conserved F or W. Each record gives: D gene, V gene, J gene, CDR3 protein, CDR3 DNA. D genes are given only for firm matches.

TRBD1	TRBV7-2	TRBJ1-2	CASSLADPGQGWSLQANYGYTF	TGTGCCAGCAGCTTAGCGGACCCGGGACAGGGTTGGAGCTTACAAGCTAACTATGGCTACACCTTC
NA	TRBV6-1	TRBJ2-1	CASSDPIGSMSHGEQFF	TGTGCCAGCAGTGACCCTATCGGTAGCATGTCACATGGTGAGCAGTTCTTC
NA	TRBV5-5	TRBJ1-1	CASVHPSGGTEAFF	TGTGCCAGCGTTCACCCCTCTGGGGGGACTGAAGCTTTCTTT
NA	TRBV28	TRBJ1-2	CATRFRGLVSVNYGYTF	TGTGCCACCCGTTTTCGTGGCCTCGTAAGCGTTAACTATGGCTACACCTTC
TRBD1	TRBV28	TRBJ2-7	CASSLCPDRVVGYYEQYF	TGTGCCAGCAGTTTATGTCCCGACAGGGTAGTGGGATACTACGAGCAGTACTTC
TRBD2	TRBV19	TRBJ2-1	CASTRVGSGRISEQFF	TGTGCCAGTACCAGGGTTGGTAGCGGGAGGATTAGTGAGCAGTTCTTC
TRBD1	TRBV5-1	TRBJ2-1	CASSLEITGGREQFF	TGCGCCAGCAGCTTGGAAATAACAGGGGGCCGTGAGCAGTTCTTC
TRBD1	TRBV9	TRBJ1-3	CASSVGTGVTNTIYF	TGTGCCAGCAGCGTTGGGACAGGGGTTACAAACACCATATATTTT
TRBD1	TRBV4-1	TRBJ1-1	CASSQSGQGETEAFF	TGCGCCAGCAGCCAATCGGGACAGGGGGAGACTGAAGCTTTCTTT
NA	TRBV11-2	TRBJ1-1	CASSRRDFGVAWAEAFF	TGTGCCAGCAGCCGCCGGGACTTTGGTGTTGCGTGGGCTGAAGCTTTCTTT
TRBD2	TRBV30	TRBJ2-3	CAWSPLAGAGTQYF	TGTGCCTGGAGTCCCTTAGCGGGAGCTGGTACGCAGTATTTT
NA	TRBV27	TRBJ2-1	CASSLGQTYNEQFF	TGTGCCAGCAGCCTTGGACAGACCTACAATGAGCAGTTCTTC
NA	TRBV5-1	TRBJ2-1	CASSLDPSSDEQFF	TGCGCCAGCAGCTTGGACCCTAGCAGTGATGAGCAGTTCTTC
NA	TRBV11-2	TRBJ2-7	CASSSAYEQYF	TGTGCCAGCAGCTCCGCGTACGAGCAGTACTTC
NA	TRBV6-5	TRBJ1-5	CASRTGIQPQHF	TGTGCCAGCAGAACAGGGATCCAGCCCCAGCATTTT
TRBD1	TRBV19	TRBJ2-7	CASSKTGGYEQYF	TGTGCCAGTAGTAAGACAGGGGGCTACGAGCAGTACTTC
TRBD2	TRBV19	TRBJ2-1	CASSIGAGGTLYNEQFF	TGTGCCAGTAGTATTGGGGCGGGAGGGACTCTTTACAATGAGCAGTTCTTC
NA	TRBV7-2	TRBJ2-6	CASSRRGSGANVLTF	TGTGCCAGCAGCCGAAGGGGGTCTGGGGCCAACGTCCTGACTTTC
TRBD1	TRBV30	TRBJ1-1	CAWGDRNTEAFF	TGTGCCTGGGGGGACAGGAACACTGAAGCTTTCTTT
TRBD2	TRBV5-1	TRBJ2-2	CASSAQLAVNTGELFF	TGCGCCAGCAGCGCCCAACTAGCGGTGAACACCGGGGAGCTGTTTTTT
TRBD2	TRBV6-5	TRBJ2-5	CASSYSKASGRETQYF	TGTGCCAGCAGTTACTCGAAAGCTAGCGGGAGGGAGACCCAGTACTTC
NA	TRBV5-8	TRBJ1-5	CASSSRGYSNQPQHF	TGTGCCAGCAGCAGCAGGGGATATAGCAATCAGCCCCAGCATTTT
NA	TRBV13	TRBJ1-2	CASSLGAGDVNYGYTF	TGTGCCAGCAGCCTTGGGGCAGGGGATGTTAACTATGGCTACACCTTC
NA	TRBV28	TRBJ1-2	CASSLFGGGYTF	TGTGCCAGCAGTTTATTCGGGGGTGGCTACACCTTC
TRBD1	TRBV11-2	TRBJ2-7	CASNPTGTGAYEQYF	TGTGCCAGCAACCCGACCGGGACAGGAGCCTACGAGCAGTACTTC
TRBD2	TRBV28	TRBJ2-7	CASRGLGLAGAFGYEQYF	TGTGCCAGCAGGGGCCTGGGACTAGCGGGAGCTTTTGGCTACGAGCAGTACTTC
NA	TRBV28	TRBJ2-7	CASSPPPRGYEQYF	TGTGCCAGCAGTCCTCCGCCGAGAGGCTACGAGCAGTACTTC
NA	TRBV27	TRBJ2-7	CASSFGLNYEQYF	TGTGCCAGCAGTTTCGGACTGAATTACGAGCAGTACTTC
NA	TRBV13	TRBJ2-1	CASSLILGSSYNEQFF	TGTGCCAGCAGCTTAATTCTTGGCAGCTCCTACAATGAGCAGTTCTTC
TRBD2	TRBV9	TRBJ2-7	CASSPAGDSYEQYF	TGTGCCAGCAGCCCCGCGGGAGACAGCTACGAGCAGTACTTC
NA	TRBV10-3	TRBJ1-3	CAISDGKRNTIYF	TGTGCCATCAGCGACGGGAAGCGAAACACCATATATTTT
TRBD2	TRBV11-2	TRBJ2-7	CASTGLAASSSYEQYF	TGTGCCAGCACGGGACTAGCGGCATCGAGCTCCTACGAGCAGTACTTC
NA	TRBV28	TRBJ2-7	CASTSSLYYEQYF	TGTGCCAGCACCTCATCTCTATACTACGAGCAGTACTTC
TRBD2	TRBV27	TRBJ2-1	CASTKAGLSYNEQFF	TGTGCCAGCACCAAAGCGGGACTCTCCTACAATGAGCAGTTCTTC
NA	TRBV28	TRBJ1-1	CASADSLPNTEAFF	TGTGCCAGCGCAGACAGTTTACCGAACACTGAAGCTTTCTTT
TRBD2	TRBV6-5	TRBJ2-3	CASKLAGGPGDTQYF	TGTGCCAGCAAATTAGCGGGAGGGCCGGGGGATACGCAGTATTTT
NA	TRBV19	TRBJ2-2	CASTMGPGNTGELFF	TGTGCCAGTACCATGGGCCCAGGCAACACCGGGGAGCTGTTTTTT
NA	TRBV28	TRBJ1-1	CASSFGGANTEAFF	TGTGCCAGCAGTTTTGGAGGGGCTAACACTGAAGCTTTCTTT
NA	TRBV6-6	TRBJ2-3	CASSYSMKGADTQYF	TGTGCCAGCAGTTACTCGATGAAGGGGGCAGATACGCAGTATTTT
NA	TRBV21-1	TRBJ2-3	CASSNSGRRDTQYF	TGTGCCAGCAGCAACAGCGGGAGGAGAGATACGCAGTATTTT
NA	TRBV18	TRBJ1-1	CASSQLLGSEAFF	TGTGCCAGCTCACAACTCCTCGGTTCCGAAGCTTTCTTT
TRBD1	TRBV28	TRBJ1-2	CAAEGANYGYTF	TGTGCCGCAGAGGGGGCTAATTATGGCTACACCTTC
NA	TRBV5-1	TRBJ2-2	CASTVVPTANTGELFF	TGCGCCAGCACGGTGGTCCCCACTGCGAACACCGGGGAGCTGTTTTTT
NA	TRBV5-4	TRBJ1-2	CASSLAGRARYGYTF	TGTGCCAGCAGCTTGGCCGGCAGGGCGCGGTATGGCTACACCTTC
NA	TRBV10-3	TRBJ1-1	CAISPRPGTNTEAFF	TGTGCCATCAGTCCCCGGCCAGGAACGAACACTGAAGCTTTCTTT
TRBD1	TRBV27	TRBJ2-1	CASSPYYRTGGIDEQFF	TGTGCCAGCAGTCCATACTACCGGACAGGGGGTATCGATGAGCAGTTCTTC
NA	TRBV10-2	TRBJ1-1	CASHETGVGGRGVGTEAFF	TGCGCCAGCCACGAAACAGGTGTCGGGGGGCGCGGAGTGGGTACTGAAGCTTTCTTT
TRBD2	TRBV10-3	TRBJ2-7	CATRPSGSSEQYF	TGTGCCACCCGTCCTAGCGGGAGCAGCGAGCAGTACTTC
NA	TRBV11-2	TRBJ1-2	CASSLEPGVNYGYTF	TGTGCCAGCAGCTTAGAACCAGGGGTTAACTATGGCTACACCTTC
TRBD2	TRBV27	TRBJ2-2	CASRDFSGKNTGELFF	TGTGCCAGCAGGGATTTTAGCGGGAAGAACACCGGGGAGCTGTTTTTT
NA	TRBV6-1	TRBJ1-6	CASIGAGNSPLHF	TGTGCCTCAATTGGAGCAGGGAATTCACCCCTCCACTTT
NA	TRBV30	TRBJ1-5	CAWTPPGGAKQPQHF	TGTGCCTGGACCCCCCCCGGGGGGGCGAAGCAGCCCCAGCATTTT
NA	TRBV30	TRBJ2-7	CAWSLPGDGNYEQYF	TGTGCCTGGAGCCTTCCAGGGGACGGTAACTACGAGCAGTACTTC
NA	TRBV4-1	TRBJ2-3	CASSQEAPPSTDTQYF	TGCGCCAGCAGCCAAGAGGCCCCGCCGTCCACAGATACGCAGTATTTT
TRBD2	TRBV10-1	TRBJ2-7	CASSAGLAEEQYF	TGCGCCAGCAGTGCGGGACTAGCGGAAGAGCAGTACTTC
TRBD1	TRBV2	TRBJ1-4	CASSLERGTGQKLFF	TGTGCCAGCAGTCTAGAAAGAGGGACAGGGCAAAAACTGTTTTTT
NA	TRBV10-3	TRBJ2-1	CAISEVENEQFF	TGTGCCATCAGTGAGGTAGAGAATGAGCAGTTCTTC
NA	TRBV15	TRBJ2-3	CATSREQQGTDTQYF	TGTGCCACCAGCAGAGAACAGCAAGGCACAGATACGCAGTATTTT
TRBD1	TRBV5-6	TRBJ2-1	CASSFGTGSEQFF	TGTGCCAGCAGCTTCGGGACAGGGAGTGAGCAGTTCTTC